This entry features one T cell receptor beta chain sequence. Its antigen remains unidentified. A much bigger clone sits one base away, suggesting this may be a read error. Using unique molecular identifiers, the investigators prepared the TCRbeta library. TCRdb passed the PCR reads through MiXCR, listing each CDR3 protein once. The sample yields some 600,000 distinct CDR3 sequences, approximately 13% seen once. Germline V gives CDR1 DFQATT, CDR2 SNEGSKA (reference sequence). With 5 bases clipped from V and 8 bases from J, the junction kept 9 bases outside the gene matches. There are 13 residues in the CDR3. This entry belongs to a study of T-cell reconstitution after alpha-beta-depleted transplantation in children. The study, taken as a whole, reports: Reportedly, alpha-beta T cells present about two months post-transplant originated from several hundred expanded clones of graft origin.

The clonotype comes from a male patient younger than 18 who had a stem cell transplant for acute myeloid leukemia, so the T cells may come from the graft donor. J is TRBJ2-1 and V is TRBV20-1; 7 bases line up with TRBD1. The input for sequencing was PBMCs, mostly from graft donor cells, taken 360 days after TCRalphabeta/CD19-depleted stem cell transplant. CDR3: CSAEGAAQYEQFF. The CDR3 DNA is TGCAGTGCTGAGGGGGCCGCCCAATATGAGCAGTTCTTC.